Below are 31 T cell receptor beta chains sequenced from a single sample in a study of CD8+CD57+ T cells in acquired aplastic anemia. Genomic DNA provided the template from which TCR beta VDJ and CDR3 profiles were obtained. TCRdb re-called the reads through MiXCR, storing one row per CDR3 protein. Of about 70,000 distinct CDR3 sequences listed, approximately 54% are singletons. Sequencing was done on a sample of sorted CD4+, CD8+, or CD8+CD57+ T cells (not recorded which) from PBMCs. These receptors originate from a human donor in good health, serving as a control.

This chain connects TRBV6-4 to TRBJ2-7; tentative D call: TRBD1 (5 bases). The CDR3 is made up of 14 amino acids. Between the trimmed V and J ends, which lost 6 bases and 2 bases, there was a span of 14 bases. Germline lookup yields CDR1 MRHNA and CDR2 SNTAGT. The CDR3 bases are TGTGCCAGCAGCTTGGGGTTACAGGCCTACGAGCAGTACTTC. This codes for CASSLGLQAYEQYF.

The genes are TRBV5-5 and TRBJ2-5; perhaps D is TRBD1 or TRBD2 (5 bases each). V lost 1 base and J lost 5, with 9 bases in between. CDR1 is SGHKS, CDR2 YYEKEE, per germline (reference sequence). The CDR3 consists of 13 residues. The CDR3 loop is CASSLFGDETQYF. CDR3 DNA: TGTGCCAGCAGCTTGTTCGGGGACGAGACCCAGTACTTC. The full variable domain, with the rest looked up from reference TRBV5-5 and TRBJ2-5, is DAGVTQSPTHLIKTRGQQVTLRCSPISGHKSVSWYQQVLGQGPQFIFQYYEKEERGRGNFPDRFSARQFPNYSSELNVNALLLGDSALYLCASSLFGDETQYFGPGTRLLVL.

This clonotype was observed a handful of times. J is TRBJ1-2 and V is TRBV15; tentative D call: TRBD1 (5 bases). Trimming took off 0 bases at V and 4 bases at J, with 15 bases between the two ends. Germline CDR1 and CDR2: LNHNV and YYDKDF (reference sequence). CDR3 size: 16 residues. The CDR3 loop is CATSRDDGQGGYGYTF. CDR3 in DNA: TGTGCCACCAGCAGAGATGACGGTCAGGGAGGCTATGGCTACACCTTC.

Within the sample, this clonotype is medium-sized. The rearrangement links TRBV29-1 to TRBJ1-2, with D tentatively TRBD1 (5 bases). The CDR3 is 12 residues long. Trimming left V 6 bases short and J 7 bases short, with 15 bases between. Germline V CDR1 and CDR2: SQVTM, ANQGSEA. The CDR3 reads CSVLGGAVGYTF. The CDR3 coding sequence is TGCAGCGTCCTCGGAGGGGCGGTTGGCTACACCTTC.

Many counts were recorded for this clonotype. The chain is built from TRBV9 and TRBJ1-6; 7 positions agree with TRBD1. The J segment lost 10 bases and the V segment lost 1 base, leaving 11 bases of the junction unmatched. This CDR3 contains 16 residues. Germline V lookup: CDR1 SGDLS, CDR2 YYNGEE. DNA of the CDR3: TGTGCCAGCAGCGTATCATCTGAGGGGGCCGGCTCACCCCTCCACTTT. It codes for CASSVSSEGAGSPLHF.

This sequence joins TRBV20-1 and TRBJ1-4, with D unresolved. V was trimmed by 0 bases and J by 4 bases, leaving 12 bases between them. CDR1 and CDR2 (germline): DFQATT, SNEGSKA (reference sequence). The CDR3 length is 15 residues. The CDR3 DNA follows: TGCAGTGCTAGAGATGTCGAACTGAATAATGAAAAACTGTTTTTT. It codes for CSARDVELNNEKLFF.

This clonotype was picked up many times. The CDR3: CASSQQTDTGELFF. The DNA for the CDR3 is TGCGCCAGCAGCCAACAGACGGACACCGGGGAGCTGTTTTTT. The genes are TRBV4-1 and TRBJ2-2, with D hard to call. Between the trimmed V and J ends, which lost 2 bases and 3 bases, there was a span of 7 bases. This CDR3 comprises 14 residues. Germline CDR1 MGHRA, CDR2 YSYEKL.

Concerning this clonotype itself: At one boundary the junction diverges from the germline segment, which might be a read error. The chain uses TRBV2 and TRBJ2-5, with 7 positions matching TRBD2. The CDR3 extends over 15 amino acids. Germline CDR1 and CDR2: SNHLY and FYNNEI. DNA for the CDR3: TGTGCCAGCAGTTCCGGGGCTAGCGGCGAAGAGATCCAGTACTTC. It translates to CASSSGASGEEIQYF.

This clonotype has just a few counts. A much larger clone sits a single nucleotide away, making a read error possible. The V gene is TRBV13, the J gene TRBJ2-6; D is undetermined. This CDR3 region has 15 residues. CDR1 is PRHDT, CDR2 FYEKMQ, per germline (reference sequence). V was clipped by 5 bases and J by 3 bases, with 11 bases between them. CDR3 region: CASSHQTSGANVLTF. CDR3 DNA sequence: TGTGCCAGCAGCCATCAGACAAGTGGGGCCAACGTCCTGACTTTC.

This chain uses TRBV10-1 with TRBJ2-7; no firm D call. V lost 0 bases and J 4 bases, leaving 10 bases between the germline ends. This CDR3 has 14 residues. Germline-derived CDR1 and CDR2 are WNHNN and SYGVQD (reference sequence). The CDR3 protein is CASSESGQPYEQYF. The CDR3 bases are TGCGCCAGCAGTGAGTCGGGCCAGCCGTACGAGCAGTACTTC.

V is TRBV15 and J is TRBJ2-5, with D possibly matching TRBD2 (5 bases). Trimming stripped 6 bases from V and 5 bases from J, with 16 bases between. The germline V gene has CDR1 LNHNV and CDR2 YYDKDF (reference sequence). The CDR3 runs 14 residues. The CDR3 protein is CATRRTGFEETQYF. The CDR3 nucleotides read TGTGCCACCAGACGGACGGGATTTGAGGAGACCCAGTACTTC. The complete variable domain, with remaining parts taken from reference TRBV15 and TRBJ2-5, reads DAMVIQNPRYQVTQFGKPVTLSCSQTLNHNVMYWYQQKSSQAPKLLFHYYDKDFNNEADTPDNFQSRRPNTSFCFLDIRSPGLGDTAMYLCATRRTGFEETQYFGPGTRLLVL.

This clonotype showed up many times. This chain connects TRBV6-1 to TRBJ1-6; unclear D gene. With 5 bases removed from V and 9 bases from J, the gap between germline ends came to 20 bases. CDR1 and CDR2 (germline): MNHNS, SASEGT. The CDR3 runs to 16 residues. The CDR3 protein is CASSRIRILRRSPLHF. The CDR3 region has the DNA TGTGCCAGCAGTAGAATAAGGATACTTAGGCGTTCACCCCTCCACTTT.

This clonotype was counted between two and nine times. The J gene is TRBJ2-7, the V gene TRBV20-1, with TRBD2 matching 7 bases. This CDR3 region has 11 residues. CDR1 and CDR2 from the germline V gene are DFQATT and SNEGSKA (reference sequence). V shed 6 bases, J shed 3 bases, and the junction held 2 bases outside the gene matches. For the CDR3, the DNA is TGCAGTGCCGGGACTAACTACGAGCAGTACTTC. Translated, it gives CSAGTNYEQYF.

This chain joins TRBV5-5 and TRBJ1-6; 7 positions match TRBD1. V was clipped by 5 bases and J by 9 bases; unmatched bases: 11. The CDR3 extends over 15 amino acids. Germline CDR1 SGHKS, CDR2 YYEKEE (reference sequence). The CDR3 bases are TGTGCCAGCAGACAAACAGGGGCCCACGGTTCACCCCTCCACTTT. It encodes CASRQTGAHGSPLHF.

This clonotype was observed at least ten times. For the CDR3, the DNA is TGCAGCGTTGAGGTTTTAGGAAACATTCAGTACTTC. Translation gives CSVEVLGNIQYF. The rearrangement links TRBV29-1 to TRBJ2-4; no clear D gene. Trimming cost V 3 bases and J 6 bases, with 9 bases left between them. The germline gives CDR1 SQVTM, CDR2 ANQGSEA. The CDR3 runs to 12 residues.

The gene calls are TRBV15 and TRBJ1-2; 10 nucleotides line up with TRBD1. This CDR3 comprises 14 residues. After removal of 3 bases from V and 8 bases from J, the junction contained 6 bases not matched to a gene. CDR1 and CDR2 (germline): LNHNV, YYDKDF (reference sequence). CDR3 coding DNA: TGTGCCACCAGCAGTGCGACAGGGGGCAACGGCTACACCTTC. This gives the protein CATSSATGGNGYTF.

This chain uses TRBV5-1 with TRBJ2-5, with a weak D call TRBD2 (5 bases). The V gene's germline CDR1 is SGHRS and CDR2 YFSETQ. This CDR3 has 15 amino acids. V dropped 3 bases and J dropped 3 bases, with 15 bases sitting between them. The CDR3 DNA follows: TGCGCCAGCAGCTGGACCCCCGGGAAGGAAGAGACCCAGTACTTC. It is translated as CASSWTPGKEETQYF.

This clonotype was found many times. In DNA, the CDR3 is TGTGCCAGCAGCCCGGCTTTTGGGGCCACAGATACGCAGTATTTT. Its translation is CASSPAFGATDTQYF. This chain uses TRBV5-5 with TRBJ2-3, with a weak D call TRBD1 (5 bases). Germline lookup yields CDR1 SGHKS and CDR2 YYEKEE (reference sequence). This CDR3 has 15 residues. V lost 4 bases and J lost 2, with 14 bases in between.

This clonotype has only one observation. At one of its ends the junction is not consistent with the germline gene, which may arise from a read error. The chain is built from TRBV6-1 and TRBJ1-4; D is possibly TRBD1 (6 bases). CDR1 and CDR2 (germline): MNHNS, SASEGT. The CDR3 consists of 13 residues. The CDR3 is CARRTEFNEKPFF. As DNA, the CDR3 is TGTGCCAGGCGGACAGAATTTAATGAAAAACCGTTTTTT.

This clonotype has a count of ten or more. The CDR3 bases are TGTGCCGCCAGGCCGGGGATGAACACTGAAGCTTTCTTT. This encodes CAARPGMNTEAFF. This rearrangement joins TRBV6-2 or TRBV6-3 to TRBJ1-1; D remains ambiguous. The CDR3 extends over 13 amino acids. The germline V gene encodes CDR1 MNHEY and CDR2 SVGEGT. Trimming took off 11 bases at V and 0 bases at J, with 13 bases between the two ends.

The chain recombines TRBV2 with TRBJ2-7, with D unclear. In germline, CDR1 is SNHLY, CDR2 FYNNEI. The CDR3 length is 11 residues. V was clipped by 4 bases and J by 5 bases, with 6 bases between them. CDR3 DNA sequence: TGTGCCAGCAGTGTTCTCAACGAGCAGTACTTC. Encoded protein: CASSVLNEQYF.

V is TRBV19 and J is TRBJ1-2; 7 nucleotides match TRBD1. The CDR3 length is 12 residues. Trimming cost V 9 bases and J 7 bases; bases outside gene matches: 8. Germline assignment: CDR1 LNHDA and CDR2 SQIVND (reference sequence). CDR3 protein: CASSPGGSGYTF. The CDR3 bases are TGTGCCAGCAGCCCAGGGGGTTCTGGCTACACCTTC.

This chain uses TRBV11-1 with TRBJ2-1; TRBD2 matches 12 bases. V shed 5 bases and J 14 bases; nucleotides not matched to a gene: 10. Per the germline V gene, CDR1 is SGHAT and CDR2 is FQDESV (reference sequence). The CDR3 is 14 residues long. Here the CDR3 DNA reads TGTGCCAGCAGCACTCTAGCGGGGGGGCTAGGCGAGTTCTTC. This sequence encodes CASSTLAGGLGEFF. The full variable domain, with the rest looked up from reference TRBV11-1 and TRBJ2-1, is EAEVAQSPRYKITEKSQAVAFWCDPISGHATLYWYRQILGQGPELLVQFQDESVVDDSQLPKDRFSAERLKGVDSTLKIQPAELGDSAMYLCASSTLAGGLGEFFGPGTRLTVL.

The chain recombines TRBV4-1 with TRBJ1-2; 11 bases are shared with TRBD1. The CDR3 consists of 15 residues. V gave up 5 bases and J gave up 3 bases; unmatched junction bases: 5. Germline CDR1 reads MGHRA; CDR2 reads YSYEKL. The CDR3 sequence: CASSYRDRGDYGYTF. The CDR3 bases are TGCGCCAGCAGCTACCGGGACAGGGGGGACTATGGCTACACCTTC.

The J gene is TRBJ2-7, the V gene TRBV7-9; no clear D gene. This CDR3 region has 12 residues. Deletions cut 5 bases from V and 3 bases from J, with 8 bases between. Germline CDR1 SEHNR, CDR2 FQNEAQ (reference sequence). The CDR3 DNA reads as TGTGCCAGCAGCCGCGGCCACTACGAGCAGTACTTC. Protein sequence: CASSRGHYEQYF.

The chain joins TRBV29-1 to TRBJ2-7, with D perhaps matching TRBD2 (5 bases). Germline V gene sequence: CDR1 SQVTM, CDR2 ANQGSEA. Trimming cost V 4 bases and J 2 bases, with 21 bases left between them. The CDR3 extends over 16 amino acids. CDR3 region: CSVGGVGDGETYEQYF. CDR3 in DNA: TGCAGCGTTGGTGGGGTTGGGGATGGGGAGACCTACGAGCAGTACTTC.

V gene TRBV7-3 combines with J gene TRBJ2-3, with D tentatively TRBD2 (5 bases). This CDR3 is built from 15 residues. Germline loops: CDR1 SGHTA, CDR2 FQGTGA. Trimming took 5 bases from V and 1 from J, leaving 13 bases between them. The CDR3 reads CASSRHTEGTDTQYF. Here the CDR3 DNA reads TGTGCCAGCAGCCGACACACGGAGGGCACAGATACGCAGTATTTT.

The chain links TRBV15 to TRBJ1-1; 7 bases are shared with TRBD1. In germline, CDR1 is LNHNV, CDR2 YYDKDF (reference sequence). The CDR3 sequence is 15 residues long. J gave up 4 bases and V 1 base, and 6 bases lay outside the gene matches. CDR3 DNA: TGTGCCACCAGCAGAGCAGGGGGTGTCATCACTGAAGCTTTCTTT. Its protein product is CATSRAGGVITEAFF.

The genes are TRBV24-1 and TRBJ1-2; unclear D gene. CDR1 is KGHDR and CDR2 is SFDVKD in the germline V gene. The CDR3 is made up of 13 amino acids. Trimming removed 5 bases at V and 5 bases at J, with 11 bases between. Here the CDR3 reads CATSVGRLYGYTF. The CDR3 bases are TGTGCCACCAGTGTCGGTCGGCTTTATGGCTACACCTTC.

This clonotype was seen repeatedly, ten times or more. The V and J genes are TRBV18 and TRBJ2-7; D unclear. The V gene lost 3 bases and the J gene lost 2 bases, with 11 bases spanning the gap. The CDR3 has 14 amino acids. From germline, CDR1 is KGHSH and CDR2 LQKENI. CDR3: CASSPVMKTYEQYF. In nucleotides, the CDR3 is TGTGCCAGCTCACCTGTGATGAAAACCTACGAGCAGTACTTC.

In this sample, this clonotype turned up many times. V and J are TRBV27 and TRBJ1-6; D is perhaps TRBD1 (6 bases). V lost 8 bases and J 7 bases, leaving 12 bases between the germline ends. Per the germline V gene, CDR1 is MNHEY and CDR2 is SMNVEV (reference sequence). This CDR3 is built from 13 residues. The CDR3 nucleotides read TGTGCCAGCGGGACATTGGGGAATTCACCCCTCCACTTT. Protein: CASGTLGNSPLHF.